This record concerns one T cell receptor beta chain sequence. The sample originates from a study of monozygotic twins with inflammatory bowel disease. Every single donor had an approximately 2.5 ml blood sample drawn. The TCR libraries each used total RNA (about 3,500 ng per library). TCRdb re-analyzed the 5' RACE reads; it lists each CDR3 protein once, without DNA. The table lists around 450,000 distinct CDR3 sequences. This receptor was taken from a human donor with ulcerative colitis or Crohn's disease, or a healthy co-twin of an affected twin (not recorded which). The source material was blood.

CDR3 region: CASSFSTGNTGELFF. The chain combines TRBV5-1 with TRBJ2-2; TCRdb's D gene call, TRBD1, goes unchecked for lack of DNA. Germline CDR1 and CDR2: SGHRS and YFSETQ. This CDR3 has 15 amino acids.